This T cell receptor (beta chain) was obtained from a study of blood T cell repertoires in COVID-19. The protocol was immunoSEQ multiplex PCR, while the TCRdb copy is restricted to in-frame clones and leaves out a portion. The sample records a few hundred thousand clones, approximately 90% being singletons. Germline V CDR1 and CDR2: SEHNR, FQNEAQ (reference sequence). There are 16 residues in the CDR3. The trim removed 5 bases at V and 6 bases at J, leaving 6 bases unmatched. This TCR was sampled from a man aged 30 to 45 with acute or convalescent COVID-19. The specimen sequenced was peripheral blood. The rearrangement links TRBV7-9 to TRBJ2-1; 14 bases are shared with TRBD2. In DNA form, the CDR3 reads TGTGCCAGCAGCCTGGGACTAGCGGGAGTTGCCAATGAGCAGTTCTTC. Protein product: CASSLGLAGVANEQFF.